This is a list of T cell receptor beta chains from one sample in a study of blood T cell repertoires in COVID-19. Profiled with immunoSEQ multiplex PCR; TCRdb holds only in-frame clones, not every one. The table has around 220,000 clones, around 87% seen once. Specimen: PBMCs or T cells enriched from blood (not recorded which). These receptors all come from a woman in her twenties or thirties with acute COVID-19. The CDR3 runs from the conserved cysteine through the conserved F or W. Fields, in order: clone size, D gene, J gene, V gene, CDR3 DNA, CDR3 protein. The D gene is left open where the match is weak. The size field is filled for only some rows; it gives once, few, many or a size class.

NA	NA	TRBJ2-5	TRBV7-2	TGTGCCAGCAGCTCTCGGGGAGTTCGCGAGACCCAGTACTTC	CASSSRGVRETQYF
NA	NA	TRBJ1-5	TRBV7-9	TGTGCCAGCAGCCAGGGGCCACCCTGGAGCAATCAGCCCCAGCATTTT	CASSQGPPWSNQPQHF
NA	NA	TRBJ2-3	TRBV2	TGTGCCAGCCTCAGTCAGGGGACCTCAGATACGCAGTATTTT	CASLSQGTSDTQYF
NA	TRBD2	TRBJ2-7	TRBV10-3	TGTGCCATCAGTGAGCCAAAGGGACTAGCGGGAGTGAACGAGCAGTACTTC	CAISEPKGLAGVNEQYF
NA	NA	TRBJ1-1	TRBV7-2	TGTGCCAGCAGCTTAGCGCCAGAAAACACTGAAGCTTTCTTT	CASSLAPENTEAFF
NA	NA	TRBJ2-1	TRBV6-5	TGTGCCAGCAGTTACTCTTCGCGCAGGGGTAATGAGCAGTTCTTC	CASSYSSRRGNEQFF
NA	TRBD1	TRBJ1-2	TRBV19	TGTGCCAGTAGTGGCCTAGGGACAGGAGCTAACTATGGCTACACCTTC	CASSGLGTGANYGYTF
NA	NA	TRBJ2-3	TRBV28	TGTGCCACTAAACTCGCTCGGGGGCAGTATTTT	CATKLARGQYF
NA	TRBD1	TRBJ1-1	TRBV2	TGTGCCAGCAGTGAATACTGGGGACAGGGGGCGGACACTGAAGCTTTCTTT	CASSEYWGQGADTEAFF
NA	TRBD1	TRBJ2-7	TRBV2	TGTGCCAGTACCAACCGGGACAGGGGGTGGGAGCAGTACTTC	CASTNRDRGWEQYF
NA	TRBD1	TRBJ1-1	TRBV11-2	TGTGCCAGCAGCCCCGGACAGGGAGCATGGAACACTGAAGCTTTCTTT	CASSPGQGAWNTEAFF
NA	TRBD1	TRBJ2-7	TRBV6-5	TGTGCCAGCACCGCCCTCAAGGGGGCATCGTACGAGCAGTACTTC	CASTALKGASYEQYF
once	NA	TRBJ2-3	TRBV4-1	TGCGCCAGCAGCCAAGACCAAAGCATTGGTACGCAGTATTTT	CASSQDQSIGTQYF
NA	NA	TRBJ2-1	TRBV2	TGTGCCAGCAGTGACTTGGACAGAAATTACAATGAGCAGTTCTTC	CASSDLDRNYNEQFF
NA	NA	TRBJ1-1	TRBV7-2	TGTGCCAGCAGCTTATTACAACAGGGCCGCCGGAACACTGAAGCTTTCTTT	CASSLLQQGRRNTEAFF
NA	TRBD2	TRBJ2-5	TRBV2	TGTGCCAGCAAACGACTAGCGTCACAAGAGACCCAGTACTTC	CASKRLASQETQYF
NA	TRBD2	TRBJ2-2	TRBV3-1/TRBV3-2	TGTGCCAGCAAACTAGCGGGAGGGGTCGGGGAGCTGTTTTTT	CASKLAGGVGELFF
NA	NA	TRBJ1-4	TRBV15	TGTGCCACCAGCAGAGATCCATATACAGGGATAGAACCAACTAATGAAAAACTGTTTTTT	CATSRDPYTGIEPTNEKLFF
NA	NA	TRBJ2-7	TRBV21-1	TGTGCCAGCAGCAAAGAAGGCAGGAGGGGATACTACGAGCAGTACTTC	CASSKEGRRGYYEQYF
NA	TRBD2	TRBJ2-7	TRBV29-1	TGCAGCGTTGTGGGTCCTAGCGGGGGTTACGAGCAGTACTTC	CSVVGPSGGYEQYF
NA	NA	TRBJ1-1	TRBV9	TGTGCCAGCAGCCGCCCAACAGGGACTGAAGCTTTCTTT	CASSRPTGTEAFF
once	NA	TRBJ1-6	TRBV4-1	TGCGCCAGCAGTGTGGCCCAGGGGAATTCACCCCTCCACTTT	CASSVAQGNSPLHF
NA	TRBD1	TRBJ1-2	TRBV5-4	TGTGCCAGCAGGGAGAGGGGACAGAAAAGTATCTATGGCTACACCTTC	CASRERGQKSIYGYTF
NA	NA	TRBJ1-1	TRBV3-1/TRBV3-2	TGTGCCAGCAGCCCTCGTCGGAGCACTGAAGCTTTCTTT	CASSPRRSTEAFF
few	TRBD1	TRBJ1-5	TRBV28	TGTGCCAGCAGTTTTTGGGACAGGGGAGGTGGCAATCAGCCCCAGCATTTT	CASSFWDRGGGNQPQHF
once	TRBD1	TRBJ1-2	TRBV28	TGTGCCAGCAGTCTTCCCGGGACAGGGGGCGGGCCTATAAGCTACACCTTC	CASSLPGTGGGPISYTF